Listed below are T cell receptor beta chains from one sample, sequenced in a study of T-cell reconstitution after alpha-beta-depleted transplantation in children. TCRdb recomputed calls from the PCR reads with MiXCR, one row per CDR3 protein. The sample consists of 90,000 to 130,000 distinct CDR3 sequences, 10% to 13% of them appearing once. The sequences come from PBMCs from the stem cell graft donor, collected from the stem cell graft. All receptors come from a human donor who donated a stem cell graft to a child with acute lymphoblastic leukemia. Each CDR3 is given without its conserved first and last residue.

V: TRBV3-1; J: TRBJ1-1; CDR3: ASTHIPGEALGNTEAF
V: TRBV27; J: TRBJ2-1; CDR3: ASSWEEGATYNEQF
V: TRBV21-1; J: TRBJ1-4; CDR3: ASSKPGQGEKLF
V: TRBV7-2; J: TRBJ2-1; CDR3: ASSLELAGGEQF
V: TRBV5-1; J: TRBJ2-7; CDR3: ASSLEASGRKEQY
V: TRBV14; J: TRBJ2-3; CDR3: ASSQVARGTGDEDTQY
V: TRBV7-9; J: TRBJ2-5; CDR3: ASSSYEAGGETQY
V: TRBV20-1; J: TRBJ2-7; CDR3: SARVQGGGNEQY
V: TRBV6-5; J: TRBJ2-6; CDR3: ASVQGAGGANVLT
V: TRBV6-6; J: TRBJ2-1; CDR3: ASGEQGMEQF
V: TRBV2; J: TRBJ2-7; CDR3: ASSAGAGGLYEQY
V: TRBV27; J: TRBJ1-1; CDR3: ASSLSERDTEAF
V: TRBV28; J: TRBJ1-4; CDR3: ASSLQDIGGSEKLF
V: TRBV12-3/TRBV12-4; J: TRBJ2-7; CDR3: ASRSLLSRGDEQY